These 14 T cell receptor beta chains were sequenced from one sample in a study of cytomegalovirus exposure and HLA in healthy donors. PCR involved 60 Vbeta and 13 Jbeta primers. Produced via immunoSEQ multiplex PCR; TCRdb's table is partial and in-frame only. The table records around 300,000 clones, roughly 70% of them present only once. Sequenced sample: PBMCs. Receptor source: a female donor in good health and CMV-seronegative.

Only a few counts were recorded for this clone. The gene calls are TRBV6-6 and TRBJ1-4, with 10 bases that match TRBD1. The CDR3 is 15 amino acids. The germline CDR1 and CDR2 sequences are MNHNY and SVGAGI (reference sequence). With V trimmed by 2 bases and J by 7 bases, 4 bases remained unmatched. The CDR3 sequence: CASSYVGQGTEKLFF. The CDR3 DNA sequence: TGTGCCAGCAGTTACGTGGGACAGGGGACTGAAAAACTGTTTTTT.

V is TRBV28 and J is TRBJ1-5; no clear D gene. Trimming took 1 base from V and 0 from J, leaving 10 bases between them. CDR3 length: 16 residues. CDR1 is MDHEN and CDR2 is SYDVKM in the germline V gene. CDR3 in amino acids: CASSLSGYYSNQPQHF. CDR3 DNA sequence: TGTGCCAGCAGTTTATCGGGGTACTATAGCAATCAGCCCCAGCATTTT.

The chain is built from TRBV5-1 and TRBJ2-3, with 8 bases fitting TRBD2. This CDR3 comprises 17 residues. Germline V CDR1 and CDR2: SGHRS, YFSETQ. V shed 0 bases and J 3 bases; nucleotides not matched to a gene: 9. This CDR3 reads CASSLASGSLGTDTQYF. The CDR3, as DNA: TGCGCCAGCAGCTTGGCCAGCGGGAGTCTTGGAACAGATACGCAGTATTTT.

This clone came up a few times. This chain joins TRBV4-1 and TRBJ2-7; 7 positions match TRBD2. This CDR3 spans 15 amino acids. The V and J ends lost 4 bases and 1 base, in that order; junction bases with no gene match: 7. The V gene's germline CDR1 is MGHRA and CDR2 YSYEKL. The CDR3 reads CASSRLAGESYEQYF. DNA of the CDR3: TGCGCCAGCAGCCGCCTTGCGGGGGAGTCCTACGAGCAGTACTTC.

V is TRBV7-2 and J is TRBJ2-7; a possible D gene is TRBD2 (6 bases). Trimming stripped 2 bases from V and 0 bases from J, with 11 bases between. This CDR3 has 15 residues. Germline CDR1 reads SGHTA; CDR2 reads FQGNSA. The chain's CDR3 is CASSLNQRASYEQYF. DNA of the CDR3: TGTGCCAGCAGCTTAAATCAGCGGGCCTCCTACGAGCAGTACTTC. The full variable domain, its missing parts supplied by reference TRBV7-2 and TRBJ2-7, is GAGVSQSPSNKVTEKGKDVELRCDPISGHTALYWYRQSLGQGLEFLIYFQGNSAPDKSGLPSDRFSAERTGGSVSTLTIQRTQQEDSAVYLCASSLNQRASYEQYFGPGTRLTVT.

This clone appeared a single time. The genes are TRBV10-1 and TRBJ2-1; no definite D call. The CDR3 runs 11 residues. Looked up from germline, CDR1 is WNHNN and CDR2 is SYGVQD (reference sequence). Trimming shortened V by 5 bases and J by 5 bases, and 4 bases separated the two germline ends. The CDR3 protein is CASSFNNEQFF. The CDR3 DNA follows: TGCGCCAGCAGTTTTAACAATGAGCAGTTCTTC.

V is TRBV2 and J is TRBJ2-7; 8 nucleotides align to TRBD2. Germline CDR1 and CDR2: SNHLY and FYNNEI. This CDR3 has 14 amino acids. V lost 6 bases and J lost 6; bases outside the gene matches: 10. In nucleotides, the CDR3 is TGTGCCAGCAGCGGGGGGGACGTACGTCGCGAGCAGTACTTC. Its translation is CASSGGDVRREQYF.

The J gene is TRBJ2-2, the V gene TRBV6-5; tentatively, D is TRBD1 (6 bases). Germline assignment: CDR1 MNHEY and CDR2 SVGAGI. The CDR3 contains 15 residues. V lost 6 bases, J lost 5 bases, and 16 bases lay in between. The CDR3 reads CASRGPGHLTGELFF. The CDR3 nucleotides are TGTGCCAGCAGGGGGCCGGGACATTTGACCGGGGAGCTGTTTTTT.

The chain recombines TRBV7-9 with TRBJ2-5; D unclear. The ends were cut back, 5 bases at V and 5 bases at J, with 12 bases in the middle. Germline CDR1 reads SEHNR; CDR2 reads FQNEAQ (reference sequence). The CDR3 is 13 residues long. CDR3 sequence reads: CASSRVETETQYF. The CDR3 DNA sequence: TGTGCCAGCAGCCGGGTTGAGACCGAGACCCAGTACTTC.

V and J are TRBV6-6 and TRBJ1-2; TRBD1 aligns across 11 bases. CDR1 is MNHNY and CDR2 is SVGAGI in the germline V gene (reference sequence). J gave up 2 bases and V 4 bases, and 6 bases lay outside the gene matches. The CDR3 spans 16 residues. The CDR3 DNA follows: TGTGCCAGCAGTTCGTCCCGGGACAGGGGGAACTATGGCTACACCTTC. It codes for CASSSSRDRGNYGYTF.

The chain carries TRBV6-1 and TRBJ2-5; D not resolved. The J call is in doubt because the DNA end fits TRBJ2-7 better. Germline V lookup: CDR1 MNHNS, CDR2 SASEGT. The CDR3 runs 13 residues. The CDR3 nucleotides read TGTGCCAGCAGTGGTTTTAGTCTTCCCGAGCAGTACTTC. It translates to CASSGFSLPEQYF.

V usage is TRBV7-9 and J usage is TRBJ2-7; TRBD2 matches 10 bases. This CDR3 has 17 amino acids. CDR1 and CDR2 from the germline V gene are SEHNR and FQNEAQ (reference sequence). V was pared by 4 bases and J by 3 bases, with 12 bases of the junction left unmatched. CDR3 coding DNA: TGTGCCAGCAGCTCGCGGGGACTAGCGCGCGATGACTACGAGCAGTACTTC. This codes for CASSSRGLARDDYEQYF. The variable domain in full, completed from reference TRBV7-9 and TRBJ2-7, reads DTGVSQNPRHKITKRGQNVTFRCDPISEHNRLYWYRQTLGQGPEFLTYFQNEAQLEKSRLLSDRFSAERPKGSFSTLEIQRTEQGDSAMYLCASSSRGLARDDYEQYFGPGTRLTVT.

The V call is TRBV10-1, the J call TRBJ2-7; no reliable D call. V was clipped by 5 bases and J by 2 bases, with 10 bases between them. CDR3 length: 13 residues. Germline V gives CDR1 WNHNN, CDR2 SYGVQD (reference sequence). CDR3 residues: CASSPDITYEQYF. In DNA form, the CDR3 reads TGCGCCAGCAGTCCCGACATTACCTACGAGCAGTACTTC.

This clone was detected only a few times. The genes are TRBV6-5 and TRBJ2-7; 8 positions match TRBD2. CDR1 is MNHEY, CDR2 SVGAGI, per germline. The CDR3 contains 14 residues. The J segment lost 2 bases and the V segment lost 6 bases, leaving 6 bases of the junction unmatched. The CDR3 DNA follows: TGTGCCAGCAGAACGGGACTAGGACCCTACGAGCAGTACTTC. Its translation: CASRTGLGPYEQYF.